The present entry profiles one T cell receptor beta chain with its context. As handled by the study authors: Amplifying reference gene primers gave estimates of nucleated cell counts. Clones were read by immunoSEQ multiplex PCR, and TCRdb kept only the in-frame ones, dropping some. V, J and clone size are taken as reported in that table, and D and trimming were inferred from the DNA itself. The sample records under 350,000 clones, around nine tenths being singletons. This record belongs to a study of blood T cell repertoires in COVID-19. Background on the study: Sample material is recorded as cDNA or gDNA derived from T cells, B-cell-depleted T cells, or PBMCs.

The cohort comprised adults aged 18 to 89 years residing in under 25 US areas. Cohort 3 donors were reported recovered after two negative PCRs, clearance, or symptom resolution. Germline CDR1 reads SQVTM; CDR2 reads ANQGSEA. V dropped 2 bases and J dropped 2; count of bases not matched to a gene: 5. This CDR3 is built from 16 residues. The gene calls are TRBV29-1 and TRBJ2-6, with 8 bases lining up with TRBD1. This clonotype originated in a woman under 30 who had recovered from COVID-19. Sequenced sample: PBMCs or T cells enriched from blood (not recorded which). CDR3 protein: CSVELDRATGANVLTF. In nucleotides, the CDR3 is TGCAGCGTTGAATTGGACAGGGCTACTGGGGCCAACGTCCTGACTTTC.